This T cell receptor (beta chain) was sequenced during a study of neurological immune-mediated disorders. General study points: The study found no CDR3 amino acid sequences shared by expanded clones across subjects, suggesting private repertoires in all groups.

The length of the CDR3 is 16 residues. Per germline, CDR1 MGHDK and CDR2 SYGVNS. Turning to this clonotype: The antigen is undetermined. A junction boundary mismatches the germline segment, possibly from a read error.

The output of every sequencing run exceeded 170 million TCR-beta sequences, derived from 15-18 subjects. TCRdb reprocessed the 5' RACE reads with MiXCR, giving one entry per CDR3 protein. In the table there are some 66,000 distinct CDR3 sequences, approximately 4.2% of which are singletons. This receptor was identified in a man aged 50-60 years with multiple sclerosis. Sequencing was carried out using PBMCs. The J gene is TRBJ1-6, the V gene TRBV25-1; a possible D gene is TRBD1 (6 bases). The CDR3 protein is CASSAITGSANSPLNF. CDR3 DNA sequence: TGTGCCAGCAGTGCCATCACAGGGTCGGCTAATTCACCCCTCAACTTT.